This T cell receptor beta chain comes out of a study of OX40 agonist ivuxolimab in advanced cancers. Germline CDR1 and CDR2: LNHDA and SQIVND (reference sequence). The V gene end was trimmed by 5 bases and the J gene end by 7 bases; junction bases not matched to a gene: 5. The CDR3 has 14 amino acids. Study-level findings and limits: Dosing at 0.1 to 3.0 mg/kg was accompanied by clonal expansion of CD4+ and CD8+ blood T cells by week 6.

Worth noting for this clone: What it binds is unknown.

Assay: immunoSEQ multiplex PCR; the TCRdb copy retains only in-frame clones and omits some. Counted here are around 10,000 clones, over 60% occurring once; the ten biggest clones make up roughly a fifth. The rearrangement joins TRBV19 to TRBJ2-7, with TRBD2 matching 13 bases. The sample was CD4+ or CD8+ T cells sorted from blood, taken in a trial of the OX40 agonist ivuxolimab. The TCR comes from an adult with an advanced solid tumor such as melanoma, head and neck, liver or kidney cancer. CDR3 DNA: TGTGCCAGTAGTTCACTAGCGGGAGGGGAGGAGCAGTACTTC. Protein sequence: CASSSLAGGEEQYF.